This TCR beta chain was recovered during a study of shared clonotypes between healthy human individuals. Per the original data handling: Filtering of immunoSEQ junctional sequences could not match full-length read filtering. Generated by immunoSEQ multiplex PCR, the TCRdb table keeps only in-frame clones and is missing some. V and J calls and clone size are as listed in that table; D and trimming were resolved from the DNA. Seen here are more than 550,000 clones, 92% observed once, and the top ten hold about 24%. CDR1 and CDR2 from the germline V gene are MNHEY and SMNVEV (reference sequence). V gave up 4 bases and J gave up 3 bases, with 15 bases separating them. The CDR3 length is 16 residues. Selected positively for CCR7 and CD45RO-negative, naive CD8 cells excluded terminally differentiated effector memory CD45RA+ cells.

The receptor comes from a man aged 30 to 39 in good health. The rearrangement joins TRBV27 to TRBJ2-2; maybe TRBD1 (6 bases). Source material: naive CD8+ T cells sorted from blood. CDR3 in DNA: TGTGCCAGCAGTTCCTCCGGGACACCCGACACCGGGGAGCTGTTTTTT. As protein: CASSSSGTPDTGELFF.